Sequencing of this T cell receptor (beta chain) was carried out in a study of CD8 T cells in ankylosing spondylitis. The study, taken as a whole, reports: Disease-linked clones bore a CD8+ phenotype, appearing relatively rarely in peripheral blood. There were earlier reports of some motif variants in reactive arthritis synovial fluid and blood. In ankylosing spondylitis patients, matched synovial fluid reportedly showed significant enrichment of disease-linked clones. Apparently characteristic of ankylosing spondylitis blood was a TCR beta motif (fewer than 10 highly homologous variants).

Quantitative barcoded 5'-RACE was used to prepare TCR beta libraries. TCRdb called the 5' RACE reads again in MiXCR, with one record for every CDR3 protein. The sample consists of 200,000 to 250,000 distinct CDR3 sequences, approximately 7.3% of them appearing once. For this clonotype: The antigen remains undetermined.

CDR3 length: 15 residues. The germline V gene encodes CDR1 SGHRS and CDR2 YFSETQ. V lost 0 bases and J lost 6, with 16 bases in between. The chain joins TRBV5-1 to TRBJ2-7, with D unresolved. The sequence derives from a male donor with ankylosing spondylitis. The specimen sequenced was blood, either unsorted or a sorted T cell fraction (not recorded which). The CDR3 loop reads CASSLGYQRSGEQYF. The CDR3 region has the DNA TGCGCCAGCAGCTTGGGGTACCAGCGCTCGGGCGAGCAGTACTTC.